This TCR beta chain was recorded in a study of regulatory T cells in long-lasting Graves disease. Overall study: Antithyroid drugs had been taken by newly diagnosed Graves' patients for under 3 months.

Sequencing libraries for TCR beta were prepared with iRepertoire HTBI primers and Arm-PCR of CDR3 regions. TCRdb reanalysed the multiplex PCR reads using MiXCR and keeps one entry per CDR3 protein. The sample lists about 520,000 distinct CDR3 sequences, around 11% occurring once. This clonotype was counted at least ten times. The time point was: newly diagnosed GD, antithyroid drugs for less than 3 months. RNA extracted from PBMCs served as the sequencing template. These data also formed part of another study, on T cells in Graves' hyperthyroidism and ophthalmopathy.

The sample consisted of peripheral blood mononuclear cells (PBMCs), taken at new diagnosis, from a patient treated with antithyroid drugs. The clonotype was recovered from a woman younger than 45 with Graves disease.

CDR3 DNA sequence: TGCGCCAGCAATGGGGTGAACACTGAAGCTTTCTTT. This sequence encodes CASNGVNTEAFF. The rearrangement links TRBV5-1 to TRBJ1-1; no definite D call. In germline, CDR1 is SGHRS, CDR2 YFSETQ. The V end lost 6 bases, the J end lost 0 bases, and 6 bases lay between the germline ends. This CDR3 is built from 12 residues.